This T cell receptor (beta chain) was documented in a study of tumor-infiltrating lymphocytes in localized non-small cell lung cancer. Findings of the study overall: Different pieces of the same tissue were used for each assay.

Sequencing used immunoSEQ multiplex PCR; TCRdb keeps in-frame clones, though not all of them. This sample yields around 13,000 clones, of which roughly 88% are seen a single time; under 4.5% belongs to the top ten. This clone showed up just once. Antigen specificity is unknown. CDR1 MGHRA and CDR2 YSYEKL come from the germline V gene. The CDR3 is made up of 18 amino acids. V shed 1 base, J shed 9 bases, and the junction held 21 bases outside the gene matches. The chain combines TRBV4-1 with TRBJ2-7, with 7 positions matching TRBD2. Sequences were obtained from uninvolved lung tissue not adjacent to the tumor. The clonotype originates from a human donor with non-small cell lung cancer. CDR3 coding DNA: TGCGCCAGCAGCCAAGGAAACGGGCAAGGACTAGAGATCCTAAGGCAGTACTTC. Translating it yields CASSQGNGQGLEILRQYF.